This TCR beta chain was captured by sequencing in a study of T cells in Graves' hyperthyroidism and ophthalmopathy. Study outcomes and limitations: By a 13 V-J model, ophthalmopathy was set apart from stable hyperthyroidism. In blood, most of the thyroid clonotypes expanded above 0.001 were also present.

This clonotype was seen a few times. Antigen: not known. The CDR3 covers 19 residues. CDR1 SGHTA and CDR2 FQGTGA come from the germline V gene. V lost 4 bases and J lost 1, with 24 bases in between. RNA transcripts were the template for amplifying TCR beta CDR3 regions. RT-PCR in the first round (using the HTBI primer set) targeted the TCR CDR3. Each CDR3 protein gets one entry after TCRdb re-called the multiplex PCR reads with MiXCR. The sample consists of hundreds of thousands of distinct CDR3 sequences, over 15% of them appearing once. The sample consisted of blood. The chain has TRBV7-3 and TRBJ2-3, with unresolved D. The clonotype was recovered from a woman under 30 with Graves' hyperthyroidism. Here the CDR3 reads CASSYARGTEGSGTDTQYF. DNA for the CDR3: TGTGCCAGCAGCTACGCCCGCGGAACCGAAGGTTCCGGCACAGATACGCAGTATTTT.